These 24 T cell receptor beta chains were sequenced from one sample in a study of identical twins. Each CDR3 protein gets one entry after TCRdb re-called the 5' RACE reads with MiXCR. The sample holds roughly 1.6 million distinct CDR3 sequences; roughly 35% are singletons and the top ten take about 0.3%. Sequenced material: cord blood. Every receptor here comes from a newborn girl in good health.

This clonotype was recorded once. This chain joins TRBV11-3 and TRBJ2-7; D may be TRBD2 (5 bases). CDR1 is SGHNT, CDR2 YENEEA, per germline. CDR3 length: 14 amino acids. V shed 5 bases and J shed 2 bases, with 13 bases lying between them. The CDR3 loop reads CASSDGMSPYEQYF. CDR3 nucleotides: TGTGCCAGCAGCGACGGGATGTCTCCCTACGAGCAGTACTTC.

This clonotype was seen a few times. J is TRBJ2-1 and V is TRBV7-2; TRBD2 matches at 10 bases. V lost 3 bases, J lost 4 bases, and 15 bases stayed unmatched. Germline V lookup: CDR1 SGHTA, CDR2 FQGNSA. This CDR3 is 19 amino acids long. CDR3 in DNA: TGTGCCAGCAGCTTGCAAACATTTAGGCTAGCGGGGGATTACAATGAGCAGTTCTTC. Amino acids: CASSLQTFRLAGDYNEQFF. Using reference TRBV7-2 and TRBJ2-1 for the parts outside the CDR3, the full variable domain is GAGVSQSPSNKVTEKGKDVELRCDPISGHTALYWYRQSLGQGLEFLIYFQGNSAPDKSGLPSDRFSAERTGGSVSTLTIQRTQQEDSAVYLCASSLQTFRLAGDYNEQFFGPGTRLTVL.

This clonotype was detected only a few times. CDR3 bases: TGTGCCAGCAGTTACGTTAGCGGGGGGGCCAATGAGCAGTACTTC. This gives the protein CASSYVSGGANEQYF. V and J are TRBV6-6 and TRBJ2-5; 11 bases are shared with TRBD2. V lost 2 bases, J lost 11 bases, and 10 bases stayed unmatched. Per germline, CDR1 MNHNY and CDR2 SVGAGI (reference sequence). The CDR3 loop spans 15 amino acids.

This clonotype was seen only a few times. The chain is built from TRBV29-1 and TRBJ1-1, with a weak D call TRBD1 (5 bases). V lost 4 bases and J 10 bases, leaving 16 bases between the germline ends. Germline values: CDR1 SQVTM, CDR2 ANQGSEA. The CDR3 runs to 12 residues. The DNA of the CDR3 is TGCAGCGTTGTAGGGAGGAGAACAGGAGCTTTCTTT. Translation gives CSVVGRRTGAFF.

The chain is built from TRBV6-1 and TRBJ1-6, with TRBD1 matching 7 bases. Per germline, CDR1 MNHNS and CDR2 SASEGT. The V gene end was trimmed by 7 bases and the J gene end by 7 bases; junction bases not matched to a gene: 16. CDR3 length: 17 residues. CDR3: CASTGTERLLTNSPLHF. The CDR3 DNA sequence: TGTGCCAGCACGGGGACAGAACGCTTGTTAACGAATTCACCCCTCCACTTT.

The chain links TRBV25-1 to TRBJ2-1, with D possibly called TRBD1 or TRBD2 (6 bases each). With 1 base removed from V and 6 bases from J, the gap between germline ends came to 10 bases. CDR1 is MGHDK, CDR2 SYGVNS, per germline. This CDR3 spans 14 amino acids. CDR3 residues: CASSEWGASNEQFF. For the CDR3, the DNA is TGTGCCAGCAGTGAATGGGGGGCCTCCAATGAGCAGTTCTTC.

About this clonotype: The DNA is left out, because the CDR3 cannot be placed on it with certainty; the CDR3 is given as TCRdb lists it. The rearrangement uses TRBV5-1 and TRBJ1-1; the D call in the table, TRBD1, was not verified against the DNA. CDR1 SGHRS and CDR2 YFSETQ come from the germline V gene. Both ends counted, the CDR3 spans 22 residues. CDR3 region: CASSLGGNTIYFGEGSYTEAFF.

The V and J genes are TRBV27 and TRBJ1-1; 10 nucleotides line up with TRBD1. V lost 2 bases and J lost 4; bases outside the gene matches: 7. Looked up from germline, CDR1 is MNHEY and CDR2 is SMNVEV (reference sequence). The CDR3 loop spans 16 amino acids. Written as DNA, the CDR3 is TGTGCCAGCAGTTTAGGAGTGACAGGGGGCGGCACTGAAGCTTTCTTT. It translates to CASSLGVTGGGTEAFF.

V usage is TRBV5-1 and J usage is TRBJ2-1, with 9 bases matching TRBD2. The germline V gene encodes CDR1 SGHRS and CDR2 YFSETQ. This CDR3 region has 17 residues. Trimming took 1 base from V and 7 from J; bases not matched to a gene: 12. This chain's CDR3 is CASSLSGLAGTSNEQFF. Here the CDR3 DNA reads TGCGCCAGCAGCTTGTCGGGTCTAGCGGGGACCTCGAATGAGCAGTTCTTC. Full variable domain (outside the CDR3, taken from reference TRBV5-1 and TRBJ2-1): KAGVTQTPRYLIKTRGQQVTLSCSPISGHRSVSWYQQTPGQGLQFLFEYFSETQRNKGNFPGRFSGRQFSNSRSEMNVSTLELGDSALYLCASSLSGLAGTSNEQFFGPGTRLTVL.

This rearrangement joins TRBV7-2 to TRBJ2-4; 13 positions agree with TRBD2. This CDR3 contains 14 residues. V trimming: 6 bases; J trimming: 13 bases; junction bases outside the gene matches: 9. Germline-derived CDR1 and CDR2 are SGHTA and FQGNSA. CDR3 DNA sequence: TGTGCCAGCAGGGCGGGACTAGCGGGGAGGGAGCAGTACTTC. Translating gives CASRAGLAGREQYF. Full variable domain (missing parts from reference TRBV7-2 and TRBJ2-4): GAGVSQSPSNKVTEKGKDVELRCDPISGHTALYWYRQSLGQGLEFLIYFQGNSAPDKSGLPSDRFSAERTGGSVSTLTIQRTQQEDSAVYLCASRAGLAGREQYFGAGTRLSVL.

The chain recombines TRBV4-2 with TRBJ2-1; 9 bases line up with TRBD2. V shed 1 base, J shed 7 bases, and the junction held 8 bases outside the gene matches. The germline V gene encodes CDR1 LGHNA and CDR2 YNFKEQ. The CDR3 has 16 residues. CDR3 amino acids: CASSQGRAGGGNEQFF. The CDR3 region has the DNA TGTGCCAGCAGCCAAGGCCGAGCGGGAGGCGGGAATGAGCAGTTCTTC.

This clonotype occurred many times. The rearrangement joins TRBV12-3 or TRBV12-4 to TRBJ2-3, with TRBD1 as a possible D gene (5 bases). This CDR3 has 14 amino acids. Trimming pared 3 bases from V and 2 bases from J, leaving 9 bases between. The CDR3, as DNA: TGTGCCAGCAGTTTTGGGGCCTTCACAGATACGCAGTATTTT. Amino acid sequence: CASSFGAFTDTQYF.

This clonotype was seen ten or more times. This rearrangement joins TRBV24-1 to TRBJ2-7; D is ambiguous. This CDR3 spans 14 amino acids. V lost 3 bases, J lost 2 bases, and 10 bases lay in between. Looked up from germline, CDR1 is KGHDR and CDR2 is SFDVKD. This CDR3 reads CATSDRQPPYEQYF. The CDR3 nucleotides read TGTGCCACCAGTGATAGGCAGCCGCCCTACGAGCAGTACTTC.

This clonotype was counted between two and nine times. The genes are TRBV6-5 and TRBJ2-7; 11 nucleotides match TRBD2. The J segment lost 4 bases and the V segment lost 5 bases, leaving 4 bases of the junction unmatched. The CDR3 totals 14 residues. Germline lookup yields CDR1 MNHEY and CDR2 SVGAGI. The CDR3 DNA follows: TGTGCCAGCAGTGACATAGCGGGAGGGTACGAGCAGTACTTC. Its translation: CASSDIAGGYEQYF.

This clonotype appeared a few times. The chain has TRBV5-1 and TRBJ2-3, with D uncertain. The CDR3 runs 15 residues. V dropped 3 bases and J dropped 0 bases, with 11 bases sitting between them. Germline V gene lookup returns CDR1 SGHRS and CDR2 YFSETQ. The CDR3 sequence is CASSSSVSSTDTQYF. The CDR3 coding sequence is TGCGCCAGCAGCTCGAGTGTATCTAGCACAGATACGCAGTATTTT.

This clonotype was seen only a few times. The gene calls are TRBV7-9 and TRBJ1-1; D uncertain. The V and J ends lost 2 bases and 8 bases respectively, with 9 bases between them. In germline, CDR1 is SEHNR, CDR2 FQNEAQ (reference sequence). The CDR3 totals 12 residues. The DNA for the CDR3 is TGTGCCAGCAGCTTACGTCCTCAGGAAGCTTTCTTT. Protein sequence: CASSLRPQEAFF.

This clonotype was seen a handful of times. The DNA for the CDR3 is TGTGCCAGCAGTGAAGTCGGCTCCGGGAGGGACTATGGCTACACCTTC. This encodes CASSEVGSGRDYGYTF. The chain joins TRBV2 to TRBJ1-2, with unresolved D. Looked up from germline, CDR1 is SNHLY and CDR2 is FYNNEI. V gave up 1 base and J gave up 3 bases, with 15 bases separating them. CDR3 length: 16 residues.

V usage is TRBV2 and J usage is TRBJ2-5, with unresolved D. The J call may be wrong; the DNA end is better matched by TRBJ2-7. In germline, CDR1 is SNHLY, CDR2 FYNNEI. This CDR3 region has 14 residues. CDR3 loop: CASSVESANYEQYF. The CDR3 DNA reads TGTGCCAGCAGTGTAGAAAGCGCGAACTACGAGCAGTACTTC.

This clonotype was counted at least ten times. V usage is TRBV2 and J usage is TRBJ2-3, with TRBD1 identical over 10 bases. The CDR3 extends over 14 amino acids. Germline-derived CDR1 and CDR2 are SNHLY and FYNNEI. The V and J ends lost 6 bases and 3 bases, in that order; junction bases with no gene match: 3. The CDR3 reads CASSRQGATDTQYF. The CDR3 DNA sequence: TGTGCCAGCAGCCGACAGGGGGCAACAGATACGCAGTATTTT.

In its sample, this clonotype was seen a few times. The chain recombines TRBV12-3 or TRBV12-4 with TRBJ2-7; 8 bases map to TRBD2. This CDR3 is built from 18 residues. Losses at the gene ends were 7 bases for V and 3 bases for J; bases not matched to a gene: 20. CDR3 protein: CASTPSFLAGKGGYEQYF. CDR3 DNA: TGTGCCAGCACCCCTTCATTTCTAGCGGGCAAAGGGGGCTACGAGCAGTACTTC.

This clonotype was seen a handful of times. This sequence joins TRBV12-3 or TRBV12-4 and TRBJ2-7; perhaps D is TRBD1 or TRBD2 (6 bases each). Trimming removed 3 bases at V and 1 base at J, with 13 bases between. The CDR3 is 15 residues long. CDR3 in amino acids: CASSLEGVVSYEQYF. CDR3 bases: TGTGCCAGCAGTTTGGAGGGGGTGGTGTCCTACGAGCAGTACTTC.

This chain uses TRBV27 with TRBJ1-6; the D is unclear. The V end lost 4 bases, the J end lost 5 bases, and 9 bases lay between the germline ends. CDR3 length: 14 residues. Germline V gene sequence: CDR1 MNHEY, CDR2 SMNVEV (reference sequence). CDR3 DNA: TGTGCCAGCAGTTCACGGAACCATAATTCACCCCTCCACTTT. Translated, it gives CASSSRNHNSPLHF.

V usage is TRBV20-1 and J usage is TRBJ2-1, with 8 bases matching TRBD2. Germline assignment: CDR1 DFQATT and CDR2 SNEGSKA (reference sequence). The CDR3 contains 17 residues. J gave up 3 bases and V 2 bases, and 12 bases lay outside the gene matches. The CDR3 nucleotides are TGCAGTGCTAGACCCCTTACGAGCGGGAGAGGCTACAATGAGCAGTTCTTC. Protein: CSARPLTSGRGYNEQFF.

This clonotype turned up a few times. The rearrangement joins TRBV7-9 to TRBJ2-5; 7 bases align to TRBD1. Looked up from germline, CDR1 is SEHNR and CDR2 is FQNEAQ (reference sequence). This CDR3 comprises 17 residues. V shed 1 base and J 5 bases; nucleotides not matched to a gene: 13. CDR3 residues: CASSLVRTGTGQETQYF. In DNA, the CDR3 is TGTGCCAGCAGCTTAGTTCGGACAGGAACAGGCCAGGAGACCCAGTACTTC.